This T cell receptor beta chain comes out of a study of CXCR3-negative and CXCR3-positive naive CD8 T cells. Comment on this clonotype: What it binds is not known.

Libraries were UMI-labeled 5' RACE TRB cDNA. With the 5' RACE reads reprocessed, TCRdb shows one record per CDR3 protein and no DNA. This sample's table has about 120,000 distinct CDR3 sequences. Overall study findings and caveats: Similar TRBV-TRBJ gene usage was seen in naive CXCR3-negative and CXCR3-positive cells, but not in memory cells. When CXCR3-positive naive cells were set against CXCR3-negative naive cells, the former had more hydrophobic TRB CDR3s. Naive subsets displayed similar surface CD5, and TCR strength was inferred from TRB CDR3 properties.

The CDR3 is 15 residues long. The germline gives CDR1 MDHEN, CDR2 SYDVKM. This clonotype was sampled from a human donor in good health. Some clones in this sample may be carry-over from other donors' samples. The material sequenced was naive CXCR3+ CD8+ T cells from blood. The subset: CD45RO-CCR7+CD27+CD95- naive CD8+ T cells expressing CXCR3 (TNR3+). The chain has TRBV28 and TRBJ2-3; the D call from TCRdb, TRBD2, cannot be confirmed without DNA. This chain's CDR3 is CASSLRGFSADTQYF.